The rows below give T cell receptor beta chains drawn from one sample of a study of identifying expanded T cells in peripheral blood. Method: immunoSEQ multiplex PCR; TCRdb's copy keeps in-frame clones and lacks some. Of around 100,000 clones in the sample, 88% were seen once. Material for sequencing was blood. The receptors were gathered from a person aged 18 to 75 in good health. CDR3s include the opening cysteine and the closing phenylalanine or tryptophan. D genes are given only for firm matches. Only some rows state a clone size, as once, few, many or a class for expanded clones.

J gene: TRBJ1-6
D gene: NA
V gene: TRBV9
clone size: NA
CDR3 protein: CASSPRYSYNSPLHF
CDR3 DNA: TGTGCCAGCAGCCCGAGGTACTCCTATAATTCACCCCTCCACTTT

J gene: TRBJ1-5
D gene: NA
V gene: TRBV30
clone size: once
CDR3 protein: CAWTRGGYSNQPQHF
CDR3 DNA: TGTGCGTGGACCAGGGGTGGGTATAGCAATCAGCCCCAGCATTTT

J gene: TRBJ1-2
D gene: NA
V gene: TRBV5-1
clone size: NA
CDR3 protein: CASSLGGYGYTF
CDR3 DNA: TGCGCCAGCAGCTTGGGGGGTTATGGCTACACCTTC

J gene: TRBJ1-5
D gene: NA
V gene: TRBV5-1
clone size: few
CDR3 protein: CASSLTYGGNQPQHF
CDR3 DNA: TGCGCCAGCAGCTTGACATACGGGGGCAATCAGCCCCAGCATTTT

J gene: TRBJ2-3
D gene: NA
V gene: TRBV5-1
clone size: NA
CDR3 protein: CASSSQGTDTQYF
CDR3 DNA: TGCGCCAGCAGCTCTCAGGGCACAGATACGCAGTATTTT

J gene: TRBJ1-4
D gene: TRBD1
V gene: TRBV10-1
clone size: NA
CDR3 protein: CATTPGEQGVWKLFF
CDR3 DNA: TGCGCCACGACCCCTGGGGAACAGGGGGTGTGGAAACTGTTTTTT

J gene: TRBJ1-5
D gene: NA
V gene: TRBV28
clone size: few
CDR3 protein: CATRDGGNQPQHF
CDR3 DNA: TGTGCTACGAGGGATGGGGGTAATCAGCCCCAGCATTTT

J gene: TRBJ2-7
D gene: NA
V gene: TRBV18
clone size: NA
CDR3 protein: CASSPGPYEQYF
CDR3 DNA: TGTGCCAGCTCACCTGGACCTTACGAGCAGTACTTC

J gene: TRBJ2-7
D gene: NA
V gene: TRBV9
clone size: NA
CDR3 protein: CASSPATTYEQYF
CDR3 DNA: TGTGCCAGCAGCCCCGCGACAACCTACGAGCAGTACTTC

J gene: TRBJ2-3
D gene: NA
V gene: TRBV2
clone size: NA
CDR3 protein: CASGGALISTDTQYF
CDR3 DNA: TGTGCCAGCGGGGGGGCCCTCATAAGCACAGATACGCAGTATTTT

J gene: TRBJ1-1
D gene: TRBD1
V gene: TRBV11-2
clone size: NA
CDR3 protein: CASSLKGTGEAFF
CDR3 DNA: TGTGCCAGCAGCCTAAAAGGGACAGGAGAAGCTTTCTTT

J gene: TRBJ2-3
D gene: TRBD1
V gene: TRBV6-6
clone size: NA
CDR3 protein: CVSSYPTGADTQYF
CDR3 DNA: TGTGTCAGCAGTTACCCGACAGGGGCAGATACGCAGTATTTT

J gene: TRBJ2-7
D gene: TRBD1
V gene: TRBV6-6
clone size: NA
CDR3 protein: CASRPGQGRNEQYF
CDR3 DNA: TGTGCCAGCAGGCCGGGACAGGGTCGTAACGAGCAGTACTTC

J gene: TRBJ2-7
D gene: TRBD1
V gene: TRBV4-1
clone size: once
CDR3 protein: CASSHPFRDRADEQYF
CDR3 DNA: TGCGCCAGCAGCCACCCCTTTCGGGACAGGGCCGACGAGCAGTACTTC

J gene: TRBJ2-3
D gene: NA
V gene: TRBV27
clone size: NA
CDR3 protein: CASSLLRFRGDTQYF
CDR3 DNA: TGTGCCAGCAGTTTACTGAGGTTCCGCGGCGATACGCAGTATTTT

J gene: TRBJ2-7
D gene: NA
V gene: TRBV27
clone size: NA
CDR3 protein: CASASVLVAEQYF
CDR3 DNA: TGTGCCAGCGCCAGCGTATTGGTGGCCGAGCAGTACTTC

J gene: TRBJ2-2
D gene: NA
V gene: TRBV7-9
clone size: NA
CDR3 protein: CASSSSGDTGELFF
CDR3 DNA: TGTGCCAGCAGCTCATCGGGGGACACCGGGGAGCTGTTTTTT

J gene: TRBJ2-1
D gene: NA
V gene: TRBV6-6
clone size: once
CDR3 protein: CASSPSGTNYNEQFF
CDR3 DNA: TGTGCCAGCAGCCCAAGCGGGACAAACTACAATGAGCAGTTCTTC

J gene: TRBJ2-3
D gene: NA
V gene: TRBV18
clone size: NA
CDR3 protein: CASSSYNTDTQYF
CDR3 DNA: TGTGCCAGTTCAAGCTACAACACAGATACGCAGTATTTT

J gene: TRBJ1-1
D gene: TRBD1
V gene: TRBV5-1
clone size: once
CDR3 protein: CASSLTGQGATEAFF
CDR3 DNA: TGCGCCAGCAGCTTGACAGGACAGGGAGCGACTGAAGCTTTCTTT

J gene: TRBJ1-2
D gene: NA
V gene: TRBV29-1
clone size: once
CDR3 protein: CSVKTLLDQDYGYTF
CDR3 DNA: TGCAGCGTGAAAACCTTGTTGGACCAGGACTATGGCTACACCTTC

J gene: TRBJ2-1
D gene: TRBD1
V gene: TRBV2
clone size: NA
CDR3 protein: CASSESWTGQQFF
CDR3 DNA: TGTGCCAGCAGTGAAAGCTGGACAGGTCAGCAGTTCTTC

J gene: TRBJ2-5
D gene: NA
V gene: TRBV10-3
clone size: NA
CDR3 protein: CAIRANRELDF
CDR3 DNA: TGTGCCATCAGAGCCAACAGGGAACTGGACTTC

J gene: TRBJ2-2
D gene: NA
V gene: TRBV18
clone size: NA
CDR3 protein: CASSPRDTHTGELFF
CDR3 DNA: TGTGCCAGCTCACCACGGGACACCCACACCGGGGAGCTGTTTTTT

J gene: TRBJ1-2
D gene: NA
V gene: TRBV29-1
clone size: NA
CDR3 protein: CSVSVSIYGYTF
CDR3 DNA: TGCAGCGTTTCCGTCAGCATCTATGGCTACACCTTC

J gene: TRBJ1-1
D gene: NA
V gene: TRBV14
clone size: NA
CDR3 protein: CASSQGVNTEAFF
CDR3 DNA: TGTGCCAGCAGCCAAGGGGTGAACACTGAAGCTTTCTTT

J gene: TRBJ2-7
D gene: NA
V gene: TRBV7-9
clone size: NA
CDR3 protein: CASSSGHHQDEQYF
CDR3 DNA: TGTGCCAGCAGCTCAGGACATCACCAGGACGAGCAGTACTTC

J gene: TRBJ2-5
D gene: TRBD1
V gene: TRBV11-3
clone size: NA
CDR3 protein: CASSLDSGTGSAQYF
CDR3 DNA: TGTGCCAGCAGCTTAGATTCAGGGACAGGGTCGGCCCAGTACTTC

J gene: TRBJ1-1
D gene: NA
V gene: TRBV19
clone size: NA
CDR3 protein: CASIQYTGINTEAFF
CDR3 DNA: TGTGCCAGTATCCAATACACGGGAATCAACACTGAAGCTTTCTTT

J gene: TRBJ2-1
D gene: NA
V gene: TRBV25-1
clone size: NA
CDR3 protein: CASSENRRTYNEQFF
CDR3 DNA: TGTGCCAGCAGTGAAAACCGACGGACCTACAATGAGCAGTTCTTC

J gene: TRBJ2-3
D gene: TRBD2
V gene: TRBV15
clone size: NA
CDR3 protein: CATRASGSSDTQYF
CDR3 DNA: TGTGCCACCCGCGCTAGCGGGAGTTCAGATACGCAGTATTTT

J gene: TRBJ2-7
D gene: NA
V gene: TRBV6-5
clone size: NA
CDR3 protein: CASSYGFWSYEQYF
CDR3 DNA: TGTGCCAGCAGTTACGGTTTTTGGTCCTACGAGCAGTACTTC

J gene: TRBJ1-1
D gene: TRBD1
V gene: TRBV30
clone size: NA
CDR3 protein: CASNRGLQFEAFF
CDR3 DNA: TGTGCCAGCAACAGGGGGCTGCAGTTTGAAGCTTTCTTT

J gene: TRBJ2-2
D gene: NA
V gene: TRBV28
clone size: NA
CDR3 protein: CASSLQTINTGELFF
CDR3 DNA: TGTGCCAGCAGTTTACAGACCATTAACACCGGGGAGCTGTTTTTT

J gene: TRBJ2-2
D gene: TRBD2
V gene: TRBV5-4
clone size: NA
CDR3 protein: CASSLPGLVKAGELFF
CDR3 DNA: TGTGCCAGCAGCTTGCCAGGACTAGTAAAAGCCGGGGAGCTGTTTTTT

J gene: TRBJ1-2
D gene: NA
V gene: TRBV19
clone size: NA
CDR3 protein: CASSMAGNYGYTF
CDR3 DNA: TGTGCCAGTAGTATGGCCGGGAACTATGGCTACACCTTC

J gene: TRBJ1-2
D gene: NA
V gene: TRBV18
clone size: NA
CDR3 protein: CASSPEGTGGYTF
CDR3 DNA: TGTGCCAGCTCACCAGAGGGTACGGGTGGCTACACCTTC

J gene: TRBJ2-1
D gene: NA
V gene: TRBV9
clone size: NA
CDR3 protein: CASSGSGASYNEQFF
CDR3 DNA: TGTGCCAGCAGCGGAAGCGGAGCGTCCTACAATGAGCAGTTCTTC

J gene: TRBJ2-7
D gene: NA
V gene: TRBV7-9
clone size: NA
CDR3 protein: CASGGRGYEQYF
CDR3 DNA: TGTGCCAGCGGGGGTCGAGGATACGAGCAGTACTTC

J gene: TRBJ2-6
D gene: NA
V gene: TRBV18
clone size: once
CDR3 protein: CASSPGAGANVLTF
CDR3 DNA: TGTGCCAGCTCCCCAGGGGCTGGGGCCAACGTCCTGACTTTC

J gene: TRBJ1-4
D gene: NA
V gene: TRBV6-1
clone size: once
CDR3 protein: CASTRLVNEKLFF
CDR3 DNA: TGTGCCAGCACCCGGTTGGTCAATGAAAAACTGTTTTTT

J gene: TRBJ1-4
D gene: TRBD1
V gene: TRBV7-9
clone size: NA
CDR3 protein: CASSLDQMGQSTFF
CDR3 DNA: TGTGCCAGCAGCTTAGACCAGATGGGACAGTCGACGTTTTTT

J gene: TRBJ1-2
D gene: TRBD1
V gene: TRBV19
clone size: once
CDR3 protein: CASSIGTGDYGYTF
CDR3 DNA: TGTGCCAGTAGTATCGGGACAGGAGACTATGGCTACACCTTC

J gene: TRBJ1-6
D gene: NA
V gene: TRBV7-3
clone size: NA
CDR3 protein: CASSLTPGNSPLHF
CDR3 DNA: TGTGCCAGCAGCTTAACTCCAGGGAATTCACCCCTCCACTTT

J gene: TRBJ1-1
D gene: TRBD1
V gene: TRBV19
clone size: NA
CDR3 protein: CASTPDRGGTEAFF
CDR3 DNA: TGTGCCAGTACCCCGGACAGGGGCGGCACTGAAGCTTTCTTT

J gene: TRBJ2-1
D gene: TRBD1
V gene: TRBV13
clone size: NA
CDR3 protein: CASSKDRGPYNEQFF
CDR3 DNA: TGTGCCAGCAGCAAAGACAGGGGGCCCTACAATGAGCAGTTCTTC